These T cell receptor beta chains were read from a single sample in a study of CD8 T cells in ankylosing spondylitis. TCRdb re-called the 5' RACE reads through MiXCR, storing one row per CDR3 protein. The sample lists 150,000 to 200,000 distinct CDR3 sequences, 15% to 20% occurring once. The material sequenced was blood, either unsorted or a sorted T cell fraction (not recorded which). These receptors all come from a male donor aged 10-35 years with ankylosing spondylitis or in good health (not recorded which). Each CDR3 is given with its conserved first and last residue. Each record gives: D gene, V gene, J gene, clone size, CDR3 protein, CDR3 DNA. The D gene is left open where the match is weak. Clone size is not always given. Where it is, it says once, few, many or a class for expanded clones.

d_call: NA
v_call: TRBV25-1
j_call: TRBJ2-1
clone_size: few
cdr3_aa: CASIGDEQFF
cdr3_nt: TGTGCCAGCATAGGGGATGAGCAGTTCTTC

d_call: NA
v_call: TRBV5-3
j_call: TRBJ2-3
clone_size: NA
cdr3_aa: CASKTQDTQYF
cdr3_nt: TGTGCCAGCAAGACGCAAGATACGCAGTATTTT

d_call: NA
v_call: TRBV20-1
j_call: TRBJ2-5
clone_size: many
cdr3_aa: CSARDQESETQYF
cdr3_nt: TGCAGTGCTAGAGACCAGGAGTCGGAGACCCAGTACTTC

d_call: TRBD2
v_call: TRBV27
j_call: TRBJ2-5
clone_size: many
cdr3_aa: CASSSGLAAWETQYF
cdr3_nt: TGTGCCAGCAGTTCCGGACTAGCGGCGTGGGAGACCCAGTACTTC

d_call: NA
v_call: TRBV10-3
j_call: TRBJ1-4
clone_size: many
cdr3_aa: CAIRPGRNEKLFF
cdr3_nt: TGTGCCATCAGGCCGGGACGGAATGAAAAACTGTTTTTT

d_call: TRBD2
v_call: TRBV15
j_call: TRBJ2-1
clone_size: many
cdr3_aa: CATRLAGGDNEQFF
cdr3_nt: TGTGCCACGCGACTAGCGGGAGGGGACAATGAGCAGTTCTTC

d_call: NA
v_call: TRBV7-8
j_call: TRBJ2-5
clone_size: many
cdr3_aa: CASTPMGTQYF
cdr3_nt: TGTGCCAGCACCCCGATGGGGACCCAGTACTTC

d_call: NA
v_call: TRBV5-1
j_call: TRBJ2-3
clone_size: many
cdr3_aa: CASSWGSSTDTQYF
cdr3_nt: TGCGCCAGCAGCTGGGGTTCTAGCACAGATACGCAGTATTTT

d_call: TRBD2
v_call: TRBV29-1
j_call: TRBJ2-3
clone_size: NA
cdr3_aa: CSGDPGLAGGGTQYF
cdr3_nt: TGCAGCGGGGACCCGGGACTAGCGGGAGGTGGCACGCAGTATTTT

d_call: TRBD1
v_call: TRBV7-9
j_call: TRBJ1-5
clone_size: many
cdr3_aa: CASSLQGDQPQHF
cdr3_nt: TGTGCCAGCAGCCTACAGGGGGATCAGCCCCAGCATTTT

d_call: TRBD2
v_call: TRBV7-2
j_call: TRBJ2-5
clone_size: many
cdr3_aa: CASSQGWRLAVQETQYF
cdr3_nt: TGTGCCAGCAGCCAGGGATGGCGACTAGCGGTTCAAGAGACCCAGTACTTC

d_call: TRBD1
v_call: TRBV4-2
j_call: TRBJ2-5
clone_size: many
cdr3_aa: CASSRKGAGETQYF
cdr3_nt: TGTGCCAGCAGCAGAAAGGGGGCCGGGGAGACCCAGTACTTC

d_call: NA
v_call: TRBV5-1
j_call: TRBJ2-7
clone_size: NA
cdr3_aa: CASSLSQRTYEQYF
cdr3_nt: TGCGCCAGCAGCTTGTCCCAGCGGACTTACGAGCAGTACTTC

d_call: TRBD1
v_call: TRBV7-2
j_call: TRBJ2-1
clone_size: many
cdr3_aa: CASSPYSRTGTGVDEQFF
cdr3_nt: TGTGCCAGCAGCCCATACTCCCGGACAGGTACCGGTGTCGATGAGCAGTTCTTC

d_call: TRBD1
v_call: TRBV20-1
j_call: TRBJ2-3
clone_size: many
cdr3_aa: CSARGTGGVMDTQYF
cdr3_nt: TGCAGTGCTAGGGGGACAGGGGGTGTTATGGATACGCAGTATTTT

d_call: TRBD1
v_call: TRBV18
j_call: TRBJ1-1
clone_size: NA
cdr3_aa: CASSPDRGPNTEAFF
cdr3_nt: TGTGCCAGCTCACCGGACAGGGGCCCGAACACTGAAGCTTTCTTT

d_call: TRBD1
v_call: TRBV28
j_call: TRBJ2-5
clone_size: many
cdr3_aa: CASRQGQGRLQQTQYF
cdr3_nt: TGTGCCAGCAGACAGGGACAGGGAAGGCTTCAACAGACCCAGTACTTC

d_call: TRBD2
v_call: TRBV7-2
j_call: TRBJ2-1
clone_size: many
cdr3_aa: CASTFLAGGGNEQFF
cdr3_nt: TGTGCCAGCACATTTCTAGCGGGAGGGGGCAATGAGCAGTTCTTC

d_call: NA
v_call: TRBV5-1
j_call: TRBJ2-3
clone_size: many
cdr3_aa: CASSLEDRGTDTQYF
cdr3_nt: TGCGCCAGCAGCTTGGAGGACAGAGGCACAGATACGCAGTATTTT

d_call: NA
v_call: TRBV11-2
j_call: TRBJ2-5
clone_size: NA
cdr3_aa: CASSGEGEPYQETQYF
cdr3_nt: TGTGCCAGCAGCGGCGAGGGGGAACCCTACCAAGAGACCCAGTACTTC

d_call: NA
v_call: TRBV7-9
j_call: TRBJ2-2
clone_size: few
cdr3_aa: CASSPKAGELFF
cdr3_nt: TGTGCCAGCAGCCCCAAGGCCGGGGAGCTGTTTTTT

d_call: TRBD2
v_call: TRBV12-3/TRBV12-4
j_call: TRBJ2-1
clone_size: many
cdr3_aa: CASSLFGGGSSYNEQFF
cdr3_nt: TGTGCCAGCAGTTTATTCGGCGGGGGGAGCTCCTACAATGAGCAGTTCTTC

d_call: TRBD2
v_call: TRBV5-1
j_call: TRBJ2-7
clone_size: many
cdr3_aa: CASSLEGLGLYEQYF
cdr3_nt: TGCGCCAGCAGCTTGGAAGGACTAGGCCTCTACGAGCAGTACTTC

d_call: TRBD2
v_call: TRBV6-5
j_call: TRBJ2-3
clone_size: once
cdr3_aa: CASKRLAATDTQYF
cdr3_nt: TGTGCCAGCAAACGACTAGCGGCCACAGATACGCAGTATTTT

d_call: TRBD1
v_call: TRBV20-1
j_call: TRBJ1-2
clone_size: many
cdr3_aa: CSATTGIFGYTF
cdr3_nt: TGCAGTGCTACGACAGGGATCTTCGGCTACACCTTC

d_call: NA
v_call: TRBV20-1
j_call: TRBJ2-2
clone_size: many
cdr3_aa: CSARRDANTGELFF
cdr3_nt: TGCAGTGCTAGACGGGACGCGAACACCGGGGAGCTGTTTTTT

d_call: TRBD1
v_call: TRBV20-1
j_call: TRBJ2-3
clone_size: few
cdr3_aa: CSATPQGMGTDTQYF
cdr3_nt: TGCAGTGCTACCCCACAGGGGATGGGGACAGATACGCAGTATTTT

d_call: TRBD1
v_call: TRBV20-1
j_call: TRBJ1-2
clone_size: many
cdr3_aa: CSARVFGTGDNYGYTF
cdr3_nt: TGCAGTGCTAGAGTATTCGGGACAGGGGATAACTATGGCTACACCTTC

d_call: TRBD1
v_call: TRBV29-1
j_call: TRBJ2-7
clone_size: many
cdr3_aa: CSVEGQGARREQYF
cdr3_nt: TGCAGCGTAGAGGGACAGGGGGCGCGTCGGGAGCAGTACTTC